The 20 T cell receptor beta chains in this list originate from one sample, sequenced in a study of identical twins. TCRdb ran MiXCR on the 5' RACE reads and lists one entry per CDR3 protein. Of 150,000 or so distinct CDR3 sequences listed, around 3.5% are singletons. What was sequenced was memory T cells sorted from blood. The receptors originated from a man in his late teens or twenties in good health.

This clonotype was counted ten times or more. V gene TRBV20-1 combines with J gene TRBJ1-4; no firm D call. The CDR3 has 14 amino acids. Trimming removed 3 bases from V and 5 bases from J, with 13 bases in between. CDR1 DFQATT and CDR2 SNEGSKA come from the germline V gene (reference sequence). CDR3 coding DNA: TGCAGTGCTAGTGTAGTCCAGGAAAATGAAAAACTGTTTTTT. Residues: CSASVVQENEKLFF.

This clonotype was counted at least ten times. This sequence joins TRBV20-1 and TRBJ2-3; no reliable D call. The CDR3 is 12 residues long. Trimming cost V 3 bases and J 6 bases, with 10 bases left between them. Germline CDR1 and CDR2: DFQATT and SNEGSKA (reference sequence). This CDR3 is CSASPLEDTQYF. CDR3 nucleotides: TGCAGTGCTAGCCCTCTTGAGGATACGCAGTATTTT.

The V gene is TRBV6-5, the J gene TRBJ2-1; D gene uncertain. V was pared by 3 bases and J by 7 bases, with 13 bases between. Germline V gene data show CDR1 as MNHEY and CDR2 as SVGAGI. The CDR3 sequence is 14 residues long. The CDR3 coding sequence is TGTGCCAGCAGTTATTCAAAAAATGCGAATGAGCAGTTCTTC. Translated, it gives CASSYSKNANEQFF.

As concerns this clonotype: A much larger clone differs by one base, so this may be a read error. This likely comes from a read error, as the CDR3 has no conserved phenylalanine or tryptophan at its end. The rearrangement uses TRBV20-1 and TRBJ1-5; unclear D gene. The CDR3 consists of 13 residues. V was shortened by 3 bases and J by 0 bases, with 6 bases between the two germline ends. Germline assignment: CDR1 DFQATT and CDR2 SNEGSKA (reference sequence). DNA of the CDR3: TGCAGTGCTAGCGTGGATAGCAATCAGCCCCAGCATTGT. Amino acids: CSASVDSNQPQHC.

This clonotype was observed at least ten times. This rearrangement joins TRBV28 to TRBJ2-7, with a tentative D call TRBD1 (7 bases). The CDR3 loop spans 15 amino acids. The germline V gene has CDR1 MDHEN and CDR2 SYDVKM. V was clipped by 10 bases and J by 0 bases, with 19 bases between them. CDR3 protein: CATRGVVRGSYEQYF. In DNA, the CDR3 is TGTGCCACCAGGGGGGTGGTCAGGGGCTCCTACGAGCAGTACTTC.

This clonotype was seen at least ten times. The V gene is TRBV14, the J gene TRBJ1-6; D unclear. Trimming took 1 base from V and 11 from J, leaving 9 bases between them. This CDR3 has 13 residues. Germline CDR1 and CDR2: SGHDN and FVKESK. CDR3 in DNA: TGTGCCAGCAGCCAAGTGGACGGAGCACCCCTCCACTTT. It translates to CASSQVDGAPLHF.

This clonotype came up many times. V gene TRBV20-1 combines with J gene TRBJ2-3, with a weak D call TRBD2 (6 bases). The CDR3 consists of 16 residues. V was trimmed by 5 bases and J by 0 bases, leaving 18 bases between them. Per germline, CDR1 DFQATT and CDR2 SNEGSKA (reference sequence). The CDR3 reads CSALIARETSTDTQYF. CDR3 sequence (DNA): TGCAGTGCTCTGATTGCACGGGAGACTAGCACAGATACGCAGTATTTT.

This clonotype was recorded many times. CDR3 residues: CASSQGGGSSNEQFF. The CDR3 bases are TGCGCCAGCAGCCAAGGTGGCGGGAGCTCTAATGAGCAGTTCTTC. The V call is TRBV4-3, the J call TRBJ2-1; 7 bases line up with TRBD2. V lost 1 base and J lost 7; bases outside the gene matches: 7. Germline-derived CDR1 and CDR2 are LGHNA and YSLEER. The CDR3 runs to 15 residues.

The chain carries TRBV3-1 and TRBJ2-2, with D perhaps matching TRBD1 (6 bases). CDR1 is LGHDT and CDR2 is YNNKEL in the germline V gene (reference sequence). The CDR3 is made up of 15 amino acids. Trimming left V 1 base short and J 3 bases short, with 9 bases between. In DNA form, the CDR3 reads TGTGCCAGCAGCCAAGCGCAGGGGTACACCGGGGAGCTGTTTTTT. This sequence encodes CASSQAQGYTGELFF. The whole variable domain, remainder taken from reference TRBV3-1 and TRBJ2-2, is DTAVSQTPKYLVTQMGNDKSIKCEQNLGHDTMYWYKQDSKKFLKIMFSYNNKELIINETVPNRFSPKSPDKAHLNLHINSLELGDSAVYFCASSQAQGYTGELFFGEGSRLTVL.

This clonotype came up many times. The V and J genes are TRBV4-2 and TRBJ2-5, with 9 bases identical to TRBD2. The ends lost 4 bases at V and 1 base at J; junction bases unmatched: 16. The CDR3 covers 19 residues. Germline CDR1 LGHNA, CDR2 YNFKEQ. CDR3 in DNA: TGTGCCAGCAGCCGGACTAGCGCCCCTTGGGGGACTTCCCAAGAGACCCAGTACTTC. Translation gives CASSRTSAPWGTSQETQYF.

This clonotype was observed many times. This sequence joins TRBV11-3 and TRBJ2-1; TRBD2 matches at 8 bases. Germline trimming cut 2 bases from V and 7 bases from J; bases unmatched to any gene: 7. This CDR3 is 15 amino acids long. CDR1 is SGHNT and CDR2 is YENEEA in the germline V gene. The CDR3 reads CASSLHSGSWNEQFF. The CDR3 nucleotides are TGTGCCAGCAGCTTACACAGCGGGAGCTGGAATGAGCAGTTCTTC.

This clonotype was seen repeatedly, ten times or more. The chain is built from TRBV12-3 or TRBV12-4 and TRBJ1-5, with unresolved D. The CDR3 contains 15 residues. V lost 5 bases and J 0 bases, leaving 11 bases between the germline ends. The chain's CDR3 is CASSPERNSNQPQHF. The CDR3 nucleotides read TGTGCCAGCAGTCCGGAGAGGAATAGCAATCAGCCCCAGCATTTT.

This clonotype was seen repeatedly, ten times or more. The chain links TRBV28 to TRBJ2-1; perhaps TRBD1 as D (6 bases). Trimming left V 5 bases short and J 7 bases short, with 21 bases between. This CDR3 has 16 amino acids. The germline gives CDR1 MDHEN, CDR2 SYDVKM. The CDR3 DNA follows: TGTGCCAGCAGTCCCCCCCAAGGACAGCGAGGGAATGAGCAGTTCTTC. This translates into CASSPPQGQRGNEQFF.

This clonotype came up a few times. Likely a read error: the CDR3 ends without its conserved phenylalanine or tryptophan. The chain is built from TRBV5-4 and TRBJ2-7, with D hard to call. The V and J ends lost 0 bases and 0 bases respectively, with 10 bases between them. This CDR3 is 15 amino acids long. Germline CDR1 is SGHNT and CDR2 is YYREEE (reference sequence). The CDR3 DNA follows: TGTGCCAGCAGCTTGGCGACCGGATTCTCCTACGAGCAGTACTCC. Translated, it gives CASSLATGFSYEQYS.

This clonotype was seen at least ten times. The chain employs TRBV7-2 and TRBJ2-7, with 10 bases fitting TRBD2. Unmatched junction bases numbered 3, after V lost 2 bases and J lost 2 bases. This CDR3 contains 15 residues. Germline V gene data show CDR1 as SGHTA and CDR2 as FQGNSA. CDR3 in DNA: TGTGCCAGCAGCTTACTCGGGACTAGCGCCTACGAGCAGTACTTC. Encoded protein: CASSLLGTSAYEQYF.

This clonotype was counted at least ten times. J is TRBJ1-5 and V is TRBV7-2; 7 positions match TRBD1. The CDR3 contains 16 residues. V lost 4 bases to trimming and J lost 2 bases; unmatched junction nucleotides: 8. Germline-derived CDR1 and CDR2 are SGHTA and FQGNSA. The CDR3 bases are TGTGCCAGCAGCTCTCCTTGGACAGGAGGCAATCAGCCCCAGCATTTT. This translates into CASSSPWTGGNQPQHF.

This clonotype was recorded many times. The V and J genes are TRBV3-1 and TRBJ2-3; TRBD1 matches at 12 bases. J gave up 6 bases and V 5 bases, and 6 bases lay outside the gene matches. The CDR3 runs to 15 residues. The germline V gene encodes CDR1 LGHDT and CDR2 YNNKEL (reference sequence). The CDR3 sequence: CASSTPGQGADTQYF. CDR3 in DNA: TGTGCCAGCAGCACGCCGGGACAGGGGGCGGATACGCAGTATTTT.

The table lists this clonotype with many counts. The V call is TRBV5-1, the J call TRBJ2-1; 14 bases map to TRBD2. The CDR3 covers 19 residues. Germline CDR1 and CDR2: SGHRS and YFSETQ. Trimming at V came to 1 base and at J to 8 bases, leaving 14 bases not matched to a gene. The CDR3 sequence: CASSLPGTATSGRADEQFF. The CDR3 DNA follows: TGCGCCAGCAGCTTGCCGGGGACAGCGACTAGCGGGAGGGCGGATGAGCAGTTCTTC.

This clonotype has a count of ten or more. J is TRBJ2-1 and V is TRBV11-3; tentatively, D is TRBD2 (5 bases). Germline CDR1 and CDR2: SGHNT and YENEEA. The CDR3 contains 15 residues. The V gene lost 6 bases and the J gene lost 0 bases, with 12 bases spanning the gap. The DNA for the CDR3 is TGTGCCAGCAGTCCTAGGACTGACTCCTACAATGAGCAGTTCTTC. Translating gives CASSPRTDSYNEQFF.

This clonotype was counted many times. This chain links TRBV9 with TRBJ1-2; TRBD1 matches at 7 bases. Germline CDR1 is SGDLS and CDR2 is YYNGEE. This CDR3 has 15 residues. Unmatched junction bases numbered 6, after V lost 0 bases and J lost 4 bases. The CDR3 region has the DNA TGTGCCAGCAGCGTAGCTTCCGGACAGGTCTATGGCTACACCTTC. Residues: CASSVASGQVYGYTF.